The table lists the clone carrying this TCR beta chain with many counts. What it recognizes is unknown. Time point of the sample: newly diagnosed GD, antithyroid drugs for less than 3 months. RNA extracted from PBMCs served as the sequencing template. Building of the TCR beta libraries involved iRepertoire HTBI primers and Arm-PCR of CDR3 regions. TCRdb ran MiXCR on the multiplex PCR reads and lists one entry per CDR3 protein. The sample holds 440,000 or so distinct CDR3 sequences, under 15% seen once. The data were taken from a study of regulatory T cells in long-lasting Graves disease. In the study overall: Graves' patients, diagnosed recently, had received antithyroid drugs under 3 months. General study results and limits: No thyroid tissue was studied; the work used peripheral blood only.

This CDR3 is built from 15 residues. V lost 2 bases and J 5 bases, leaving 15 bases between the germline ends. These same data were also listed under a study on T cells in Graves' hyperthyroidism and ophthalmopathy. As reported in that work: Using the HTBI primer set, a first-round RT-PCR was run on the TCR CDR3.

The sequence derives from a woman aged 25 to 45 with Graves disease. Sequencing used peripheral blood mononuclear cells (PBMCs), obtained at new diagnosis, from a patient treated with antithyroid drugs. The rearrangement links TRBV12-3 or TRBV12-4 to TRBJ1-1, with D possibly matching TRBD1 (5 bases). CDR3 in amino acids: CASSLLQGFGTEAFF. The CDR3 nucleotides read TGTGCCAGCAGTTTACTTCAGGGCTTCGGGACTGAAGCTTTCTTT.